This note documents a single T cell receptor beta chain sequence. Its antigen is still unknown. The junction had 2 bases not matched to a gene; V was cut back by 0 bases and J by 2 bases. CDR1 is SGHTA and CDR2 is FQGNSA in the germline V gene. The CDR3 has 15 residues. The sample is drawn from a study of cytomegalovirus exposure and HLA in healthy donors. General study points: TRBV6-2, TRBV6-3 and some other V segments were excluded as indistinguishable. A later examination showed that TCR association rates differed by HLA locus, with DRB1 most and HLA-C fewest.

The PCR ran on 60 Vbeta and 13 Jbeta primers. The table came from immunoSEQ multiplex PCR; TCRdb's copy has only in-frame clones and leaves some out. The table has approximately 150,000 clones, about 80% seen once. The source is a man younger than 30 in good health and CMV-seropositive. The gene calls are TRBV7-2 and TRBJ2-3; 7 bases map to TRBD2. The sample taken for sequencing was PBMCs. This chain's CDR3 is CASSLAGGFTDTQYF. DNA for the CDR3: TGTGCCAGCAGCTTAGCGGGGGGGTTCACAGATACGCAGTATTTT. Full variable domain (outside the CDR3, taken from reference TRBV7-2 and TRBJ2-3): GAGVSQSPSNKVTEKGKDVELRCDPISGHTALYWYRQSLGQGLEFLIYFQGNSAPDKSGLPSDRFSAERTGGSVSTLTIQRTQQEDSAVYLCASSLAGGFTDTQYFGPGTRLTVL.